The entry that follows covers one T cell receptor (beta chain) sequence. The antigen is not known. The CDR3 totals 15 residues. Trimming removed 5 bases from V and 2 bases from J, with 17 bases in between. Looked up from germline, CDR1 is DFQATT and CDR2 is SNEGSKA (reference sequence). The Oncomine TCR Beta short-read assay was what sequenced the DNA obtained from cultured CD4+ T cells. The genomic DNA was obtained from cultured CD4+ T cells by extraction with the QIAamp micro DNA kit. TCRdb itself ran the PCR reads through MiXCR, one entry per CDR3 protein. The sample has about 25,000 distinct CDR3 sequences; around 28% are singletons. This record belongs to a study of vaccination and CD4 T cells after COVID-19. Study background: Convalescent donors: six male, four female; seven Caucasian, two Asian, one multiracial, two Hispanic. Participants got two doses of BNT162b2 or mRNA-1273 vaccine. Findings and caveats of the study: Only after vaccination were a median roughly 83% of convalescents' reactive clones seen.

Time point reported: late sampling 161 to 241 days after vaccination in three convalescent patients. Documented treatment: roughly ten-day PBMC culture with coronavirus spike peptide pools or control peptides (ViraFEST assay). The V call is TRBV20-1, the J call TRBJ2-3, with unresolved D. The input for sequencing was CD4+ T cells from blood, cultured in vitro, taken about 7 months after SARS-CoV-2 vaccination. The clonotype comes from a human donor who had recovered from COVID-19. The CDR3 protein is CSASTFGEPTDTQYF. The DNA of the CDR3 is TGCAGTGCTTCAACTTTCGGTGAACCCACAGATACGCAGTATTTT.